The next 10 T cell receptor beta chains were all read from a single sample in a study of control samples from healthy donors and cancer patients. The repertoire was sequenced with immunoSEQ multiplex PCR; TCRdb's copy has only in-frame clones and lacks some. The repertoire holds 160,000 or so clones, with 96% as singletons. Sequenced sample: blood. The receptors stem from a woman younger than 45 in good health.

The chain carries TRBV5-8 and TRBJ2-1; 14 bases align to TRBD2. Germline CDR1 reads SGHTS; CDR2 reads YDEGEE. The ends lost 3 bases at V and 8 bases at J; junction bases unmatched: 10. The CDR3 sequence is 17 residues long. Here the CDR3 DNA reads TGTGCCAGCAGCTGGGGACTAGCGGGAGAGCTCGGCCATGAGCAGTTCTTC. This sequence encodes CASSWGLAGELGHEQFF.

The genes are TRBV23-1 and TRBJ1-5; 8 nucleotides align to TRBD1. TRBV23-1 is sorted into the ORF group, with uncertain function. With V trimmed by 0 bases and J by 1 base, 5 bases remained unmatched. CDR3 size: 17 residues. The CDR3 nucleotides read TGCGCCAGCAGTCAATCGAGTCGGGACAGGAGCAATCAGCCCCAGCATTTT. It translates to CASSQSSRDRSNQPQHF.

The gene calls are TRBV5-1 and TRBJ1-5; D is undetermined. CDR1 is SGHRS, CDR2 YFSETQ, per germline. V lost 0 bases and J 9 bases, leaving 10 bases between the germline ends. This CDR3 has 13 residues. CDR3 residues: CASSLAGDRPQHF. The CDR3, as DNA: TGCGCCAGCAGCTTGGCCGGGGATCGGCCCCAGCATTTT.

J is TRBJ2-4 and V is TRBV7-8; D call uncertain. The CDR3 spans 15 residues. Trimming took off 4 bases at V and 0 bases at J, with 10 bases between the two ends. Germline loops: CDR1 SGHVS, CDR2 FQNEAQ. CDR3 in DNA: TGTGCCAGCAGCTATGACGCACTAGCCAAAAACATTCAGTACTTC. Amino acid sequence: CASSYDALAKNIQYF.

The chain recombines TRBV3-1 (or the pseudogene TRBV3-2) with TRBJ2-2; possible D gene TRBD1, 5 bases. Trimming left V 1 base short and J 5 bases short, with 8 bases between. CDR3 size: 14 residues. Germline CDR1 reads LGHDT; CDR2 reads YNNKEL (reference sequence). CDR3 nucleotides: TGTGCCAGCAGCCAAGCCTCAGGGACCGGGGAGCTGTTTTTT. This gives the protein CASSQASGTGELFF.

The chain carries TRBV5-6 and TRBJ2-7; a possible D gene is TRBD1 (6 bases). Trimming left V 5 bases short and J 0 bases short, with 9 bases between. CDR3 length equals 13 residues. CDR1 and CDR2 (germline): SGHDT, YYEEEE. The CDR3 sequence is CASRGDNSYEQYF. The DNA of the CDR3 is TGTGCCAGCAGGGGGGACAACTCCTACGAGCAGTACTTC.

This clone was counted a single time. The rearrangement uses TRBV10-3 and TRBJ2-7; no clear D. The CDR3 length is 13 residues. Germline lookup yields CDR1 ENHRY and CDR2 SYGVKD. The V and J ends lost 3 bases and 2 bases respectively, with 8 bases between them. DNA for the CDR3: TGTGCCATCAGTGAAAGTCTAACCTACGAGCAGTACTTC. Translated, it gives CAISESLTYEQYF.

The chain recombines TRBV27 with TRBJ1-2, with D unresolved. The V end lost 3 bases, the J end lost 0 bases, and 8 bases lay between the germline ends. Germline loops: CDR1 MNHEY, CDR2 SMNVEV (reference sequence). The CDR3 runs to 14 residues. This chain's CDR3 is CASSLSLANYGYTF. The CDR3 region has the DNA TGTGCCAGCAGTTTGAGCCTTGCTAACTATGGCTACACCTTC.

The CDR3 region has the DNA TGTGCCAGCAGTTTACGGGGGGCACGCAATCAGCCCCAGCATTTT. Residues: CASSLRGARNQPQHF. This sequence joins TRBV28 and TRBJ1-5, with D maybe TRBD1 (6 bases). CDR1 and CDR2 (germline): MDHEN, SYDVKM. This CDR3 comprises 15 residues. V was clipped by 2 bases and J by 2 bases, with 10 bases between them.

The count of this clone is one. The chain employs TRBV3-1 (or the pseudogene TRBV3-2) and TRBJ2-1, with 7 bases aligning to TRBD1. With V trimmed by 5 bases and J by 0 bases, 4 bases remained unmatched. Germline V gives CDR1 LGHDT, CDR2 YNNKEL (reference sequence). This CDR3 is 15 amino acids long. The CDR3 loop is CASSGQESSYNEQFF. The CDR3 DNA follows: TGTGCCAGCAGCGGACAGGAGAGCTCCTACAATGAGCAGTTCTTC.